These T cell receptor beta chains were read from a single sample in a study of identical twins. TCRdb redid the calling of the 5' RACE reads with MiXCR, one entry per CDR3 protein. The sample holds 500,000 to 550,000 distinct CDR3 sequences, less than 25% seen once. Another study also made use of these data, one on T cells expressing NK-cell markers.

Sequenced material: CD4+ T cells sorted from blood. These receptor sequences come from a woman between 18 and 29 years old in good health. The CDR3 runs from the conserved cysteine through the conserved F or W. The D gene is left open where the match is weak. Only some rows state a clone size, as once, few, many or a class for expanded clones.

-	TRBJ2-5	-	TRBV9	CASSVLGGETQYF	TGTGCCAGCAGCGTATTGGGCGGGGAGACCCAGTACTTC
-	TRBJ2-1	few	TRBV20-1	CSANLFGGPADEQFF	TGCAGTGCTAACCTCTTCGGGGGGCCAGCGGATGAGCAGTTCTTC
-	TRBJ1-1	many	TRBV7-9	CASSFQLNTEAFF	TGTGCCAGCAGCTTTCAGCTGAACACTGAAGCTTTCTTT
-	TRBJ1-2	few	TRBV20-1	CSASVKGDGNYGYTF	TGCAGTGCTTCCGTAAAAGGGGACGGAAACTATGGCTACACCTTC
TRBD1	TRBJ2-2	-	TRBV20-1	CSARGQGAEAPRTGELFF	TGCAGTGCTAGGGGACAGGGGGCCGAGGCACCGCGTACCGGGGAGCTGTTTTTT
-	TRBJ1-2	many	TRBV5-1	CASSLGQDIYGYTF	TGCGCCAGCAGCTTGGGTCAAGACATCTATGGCTACACCTTC
-	TRBJ2-5	few	TRBV5-6	CASSLVRGPDVETQYF	TGTGCCAGCAGCTTGGTTAGAGGGCCGGATGTCGAGACCCAGTACTTC
-	TRBJ1-1	few	TRBV20-1	CSASKGPGNTEAFF	TGCAGTGCTAGTAAAGGGCCGGGGAACACTGAAGCTTTCTTT
-	TRBJ2-1	-	TRBV12-5	CASDYLPNNEQFF	TGTGCTAGTGATTACCTCCCCAACAATGAGCAGTTCTTC
TRBD2	TRBJ2-1	-	TRBV5-1	CASSSQPAGGRNEQFF	TGCGCCAGCAGCTCTCAGCCAGCGGGGGGCCGAAATGAGCAGTTCTTC
-	TRBJ2-2	-	TRBV5-1	CASSLDARQTGELFF	TGCGCCAGCAGCTTGGATGCTAGACAGACCGGGGAGCTGTTTTTT
-	TRBJ2-7	few	TRBV5-1	CASHSLSGDEQYF	TGCGCCAGCCACTCTCTTTCGGGTGACGAGCAGTACTTC
TRBD2	TRBJ2-1	-	TRBV5-4	CASSPIGTSGRGEQFF	TGTGCCAGCAGCCCAATCGGGACTAGCGGGAGGGGGGAGCAGTTCTTC
-	TRBJ1-1	-	TRBV7-2	CASSLVSRENTEAFF	TGTGCCAGCAGCTTAGTGTCGCGGGAGAACACTGAAGCTTTCTTT
-	TRBJ2-7	-	TRBV7-2	CASSLAAGDYEQYF	TGTGCCAGCAGCTTAGCGGCCGGAGACTACGAGCAGTACTTC
-	TRBJ2-5	-	TRBV7-7	CASSLVSRGSGETQYF	TGTGCCAGCAGCTTAGTATCCCGGGGGTCAGGAGAGACCCAGTACTTC